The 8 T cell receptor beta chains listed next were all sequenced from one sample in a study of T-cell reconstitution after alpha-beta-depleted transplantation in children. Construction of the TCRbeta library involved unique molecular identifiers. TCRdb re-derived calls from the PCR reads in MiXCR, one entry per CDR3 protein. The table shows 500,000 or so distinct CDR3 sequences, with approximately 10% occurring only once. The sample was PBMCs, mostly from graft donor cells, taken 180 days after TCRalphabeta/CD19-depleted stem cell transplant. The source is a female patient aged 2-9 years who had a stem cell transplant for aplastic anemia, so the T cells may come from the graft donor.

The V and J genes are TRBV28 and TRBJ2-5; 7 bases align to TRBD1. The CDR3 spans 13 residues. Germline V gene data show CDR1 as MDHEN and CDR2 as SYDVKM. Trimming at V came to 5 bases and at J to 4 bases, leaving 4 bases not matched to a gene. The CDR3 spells CASSRQGPETQYF. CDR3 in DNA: TGTGCCAGCAGTCGACAGGGACCAGAGACCCAGTACTTC.

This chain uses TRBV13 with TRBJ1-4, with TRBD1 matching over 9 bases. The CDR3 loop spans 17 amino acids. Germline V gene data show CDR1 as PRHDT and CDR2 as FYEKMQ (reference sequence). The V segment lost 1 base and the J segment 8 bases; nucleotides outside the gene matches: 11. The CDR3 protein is CASSLAAGTGLKEKLFF. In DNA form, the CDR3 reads TGTGCCAGCAGCTTAGCTGCCGGGACAGGGTTGAAAGAAAAACTGTTTTTT.

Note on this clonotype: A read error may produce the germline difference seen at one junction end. The CDR3 DNA sequence: TGCAGTGCTAGAGATTTCAGGCCAACCTATGGCTACATCTTC. Amino acid sequence: CSARDFRPTYGYIF. The gene calls are TRBV20-1 and TRBJ1-2; D is unresolved. Germline-derived CDR1 and CDR2 are DFQATT and SNEGSKA (reference sequence). The CDR3 loop spans 14 amino acids.

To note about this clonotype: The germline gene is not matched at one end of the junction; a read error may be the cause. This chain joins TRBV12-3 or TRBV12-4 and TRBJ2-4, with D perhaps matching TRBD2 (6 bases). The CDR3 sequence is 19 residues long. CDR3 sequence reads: CASTQNRVGGGTTKNSQYF. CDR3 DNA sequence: TGTGCCAGCACCCAAAATCGGGTCGGGGGAGGAACAACCAAAAACAGTCAGTACTTC.

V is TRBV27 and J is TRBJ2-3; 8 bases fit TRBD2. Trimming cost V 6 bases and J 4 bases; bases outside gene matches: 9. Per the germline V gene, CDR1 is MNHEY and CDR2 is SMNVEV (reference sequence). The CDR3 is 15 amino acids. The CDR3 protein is CASSVSGNLADTQYF. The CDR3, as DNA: TGTGCCAGCAGCGTTAGCGGGAATCTTGCAGATACGCAGTATTTT.

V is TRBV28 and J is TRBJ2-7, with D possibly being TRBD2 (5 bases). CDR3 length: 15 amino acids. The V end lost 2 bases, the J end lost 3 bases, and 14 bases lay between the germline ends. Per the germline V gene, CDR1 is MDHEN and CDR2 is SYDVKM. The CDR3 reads CASSLRAGGFYEQYF. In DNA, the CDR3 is TGTGCCAGCAGTTTAAGGGCAGGAGGATTCTACGAGCAGTACTTC.

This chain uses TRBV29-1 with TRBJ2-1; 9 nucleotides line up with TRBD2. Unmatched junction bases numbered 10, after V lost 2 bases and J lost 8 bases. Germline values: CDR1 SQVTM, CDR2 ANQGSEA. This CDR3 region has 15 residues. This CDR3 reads CSVEPRAGGGDEQFF. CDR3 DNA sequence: TGCAGCGTTGAACCGAGAGCGGGAGGTGGGGATGAGCAGTTCTTC.

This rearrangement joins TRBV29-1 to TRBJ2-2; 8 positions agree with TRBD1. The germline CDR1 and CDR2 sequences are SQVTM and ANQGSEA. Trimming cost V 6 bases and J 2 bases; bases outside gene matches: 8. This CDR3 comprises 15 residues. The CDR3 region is CSVARDRINTGELFF. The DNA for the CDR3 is TGCAGCGTCGCCCGGGACAGGATTAACACCGGGGAGCTGTTTTTT.